This T cell receptor (beta chain) appears in the sequencing data of a study of beta chain features in type 1 diabetes. General study points: Type 1 diabetes patients showed a moderate but significant shortening of TCRB CDR3s in all four CD4+ subsets.

This clone was detected once. The target antigen is unknown. Expressed TCRB transcripts were sequenced because the entire RNA isolate underwent reverse transcription. Method: immunoSEQ multiplex PCR; TCRdb's copy keeps in-frame clones and lacks some. The sample has hundreds of thousands of clones, around an eighth seen once; the top ten hold less than 0.025%. This clonotype was sampled from a man aged 18 to 30 with type 1 diabetes. Material: naive CD4+ T cells from blood.

This CDR3 reads CASSLGTSGFTETQYF. In nucleotides, the CDR3 is TGTGCCAGCAGCTTAGGGACTAGCGGGTTTACGGAGACCCAGTACTTC. The chain uses TRBV11-2 and TRBJ2-5; TRBD2 aligns across 11 bases. The CDR3 has 16 residues. Germline V gene data show CDR1 as SGHAT and CDR2 as FQNNGV. The trim removed 1 base at V and 5 bases at J, leaving 6 bases unmatched.